The 21 T cell receptor beta chains below were found in one sample sequenced in a study of cytomegalovirus exposure and HLA in healthy donors (dated by TCRdb to 2016 to 2017). Library generation was performed with the immunoSEQ multiplex PCR assay. For the multiplex PCR, a mixture combining 60 forward primers for TCR Vbeta segments and 13 reverse primers for TCR Jbeta segments was used. The table was pulled from immuneACCESS by TCRdb, which kept in-frame rearrangements only. Such tables lose some clones; where checked, under half of the loss comes from unresolved V genes, and the rest has no known cause. This sample is represented by some 55,000 clones; roughly 80% of them were singletons. The ten most abundant clones make up over 1.5% of the sample. Material: PBMCs. Receptors were obtained from a man between 35 and 55 years old in good health and CMV-seronegative.

The chain couples TRBV7-2 to TRBJ2-2, with D tentatively TRBD2 (5 bases). In germline, CDR1 is SGHTA, CDR2 FQGNSA. The CDR3 has 15 amino acids. V lost 5 bases, J lost 2 bases, and 12 bases lay in between. CDR3 amino acids: CASSPRGSNTGELFF. CDR3 in DNA: TGTGCCAGCAGCCCCCGGGGATCTAACACCGGGGAGCTGTTTTTT.

The chain carries TRBV2 and TRBJ1-2; 8 bases agree with TRBD1. Trimming cost V 6 bases and J 4 bases; bases outside gene matches: 13. CDR3 length: 16 residues. Germline values: CDR1 SNHLY, CDR2 FYNNEI. The CDR3 DNA is TGTGCCAGCAGAACTCTCACAGGGGGTGATGCCTATGGCTACACCTTC. This encodes CASRTLTGGDAYGYTF.

The chain uses TRBV6-5 and TRBJ1-2, with a possible D match to TRBD1 (5 bases). Trimming stripped 6 bases from V and 2 bases from J, with 16 bases between. From germline, CDR1 is MNHEY and CDR2 SVGAGI. This CDR3 region has 15 residues. CDR3 DNA sequence: TGTGCCAGCAGGGAATTAGCAACAGGCAACTATGGCTACACCTTC. Amino acids: CASRELATGNYGYTF.

This clone was seen more than once but under ten times. This chain connects TRBV6-5 to TRBJ2-7, with D possibly being TRBD1 (5 bases). V shed 0 bases and J shed 3 bases, with 12 bases lying between them. CDR1 and CDR2 from the germline V gene are MNHEY and SVGAGI. The CDR3 runs 15 residues. The CDR3 region is CASSYSRQGIYEQYF. For the CDR3, the DNA is TGTGCCAGCAGTTACTCGAGGCAGGGCATCTACGAGCAGTACTTC.

This chain uses TRBV6-5 with TRBJ1-2; 10 bases are a match to TRBD1. The CDR3 covers 15 residues. Looked up from germline, CDR1 is MNHEY and CDR2 is SVGAGI. Unmatched junction bases numbered 9, after V lost 6 bases and J lost 5 bases. This chain's CDR3 is CASSSGTGVGYGYTF. The CDR3 nucleotides read TGTGCCAGCAGCTCCGGGACAGGGGTGGGGTATGGCTACACCTTC.

The chain employs TRBV10-3 and TRBJ2-2, with D unclear. Trimming stripped 11 bases from V and 5 bases from J, with 21 bases between. Germline lookup yields CDR1 ENHRY and CDR2 SYGVKD. CDR3 size: 15 residues. The CDR3: CAATGASVYTGELFF. CDR3 DNA: TGTGCCGCGACCGGCGCTAGTGTTTATACCGGGGAGCTGTTTTTT.

The chain is built from TRBV5-1 and TRBJ2-1; 7 nucleotides agree with TRBD1. The V gene's germline CDR1 is SGHRS and CDR2 YFSETQ. The CDR3 covers 15 residues. Trimming took 5 bases from V and 3 from J; bases not matched to a gene: 8. CDR3 sequence (DNA): TGCGCCAGCAGGAGGGGGACAGCTGGCTACAATGAGCAGTTCTTC. As protein: CASRRGTAGYNEQFF.

This chain links TRBV5-1 with TRBJ2-3; D gene ambiguous. There are 17 residues in the CDR3. Between the trimmed V and J ends, which lost 0 bases and 0 bases, there was a span of 14 bases. The germline V gene has CDR1 SGHRS and CDR2 YFSETQ. CDR3: CASSLDYPETSTDTQYF. As DNA, the CDR3 is TGCGCCAGCAGCTTGGATTATCCGGAGACTAGCACAGATACGCAGTATTTT.

The CDR3 coding sequence is TGCGCCAGCACAGGGGGAAGTGGAGAGACCCAGTACTTC. It yields the protein CASTGGSGETQYF. The J gene is TRBJ2-5, the V gene TRBV5-1; TRBD1 agrees at 7 bases. V gave up 6 bases and J gave up 4 bases; unmatched junction bases: 6. This CDR3 is 13 amino acids long. Looked up from germline, CDR1 is SGHRS and CDR2 is YFSETQ. The complete variable domain, with remaining parts taken from reference TRBV5-1 and TRBJ2-5, reads KAGVTQTPRYLIKTRGQQVTLSCSPISGHRSVSWYQQTPGQGLQFLFEYFSETQRNKGNFPGRFSGRQFSNSRSEMNVSTLELGDSALYLCASTGGSGETQYFGPGTRLLVL.

This chain links TRBV4-1 with TRBJ2-4; 7 bases fit TRBD1. The V gene's germline CDR1 is MGHRA and CDR2 YSYEKL. This CDR3 region has 15 residues. Trimming took 3 bases from V and 5 from J; bases not matched to a gene: 7. The CDR3 nucleotides are TGCGCCAGCAGCCAGCCGGGACAGTGGCAAAACATTCAGTACTTC. Translated, it gives CASSQPGQWQNIQYF.

V is TRBV7-9 and J is TRBJ1-5; 8 bases agree with TRBD1. The germline V gene encodes CDR1 SEHNR and CDR2 FQNEAQ (reference sequence). Trimming cost V 6 bases and J 2 bases; bases outside gene matches: 3. CDR3 size: 14 residues. The CDR3 DNA follows: TGTGCCAGCAGTCAGGGGGCTGGCAATCAGCCCCAGCATTTT. Its translation is CASSQGAGNQPQHF.

This clone was seen once. The V and J genes are TRBV28 and TRBJ2-7; TRBD1 agrees at 8 bases. Germline loops: CDR1 MDHEN, CDR2 SYDVKM. The CDR3 is made up of 14 amino acids. V lost 6 bases to trimming and J lost 5 bases; unmatched junction nucleotides: 9. CDR3 coding DNA: TGTGCCAGCAGCGGACAGGGACTGGGTGACGAGCAGTACGTC. Its protein product is CASSGQGLGDEQYV.

The rearrangement links TRBV6-5 to TRBJ2-3, with TRBD2 matching 8 bases. The V gene's germline CDR1 is MNHEY and CDR2 SVGAGI. After removal of 1 base from V and 3 bases from J, the junction contained 3 bases not matched to a gene. The CDR3 runs 15 residues. The CDR3 loop is CASSYYGGATDTQYF. The CDR3 bases are TGTGCCAGCAGTTACTACGGGGGGGCGACAGATACGCAGTATTTT.

The rearrangement joins TRBV14 to TRBJ2-7, with 9 bases fitting TRBD2. This CDR3 contains 13 residues. Germline V gives CDR1 SGHDN, CDR2 FVKESK. After removal of 6 bases from V and 7 bases from J, the junction contained 7 bases not matched to a gene. The CDR3 sequence: CASRRAGGREQYF. The CDR3 DNA sequence: TGTGCCAGCAGGAGAGCGGGGGGTCGGGAGCAGTACTTC.

This clone came up once. The chain couples TRBV11-3 to TRBJ2-2; TRBD1 agrees at 8 bases. From germline, CDR1 is SGHNT and CDR2 YENEEA. The V segment lost 5 bases and the J segment 6 bases; nucleotides outside the gene matches: 11. CDR3 length: 16 residues. The CDR3, as DNA: TGTGCCAGCAGCCATACATTGACAGGGGATCCCGGGGAGCTGTTTTTT. Its protein product is CASSHTLTGDPGELFF.

The gene calls are TRBV23-1 and TRBJ1-2; D is possibly TRBD1 (6 bases). TRBV23-1 falls under the ORF class, with uncertain function. V was trimmed by 11 bases and J by 5 bases, leaving 12 bases between them. The CDR3 contains 11 residues. CDR3 residues: CAADSKYGYTF. CDR3 nucleotide sequence: TGCGCCGCGGACAGCAAATATGGCTACACCTTC.

This clone has only one observation. The chain carries TRBV19 and TRBJ2-1; TRBD2 agrees at 12 bases. Germline V gene lookup returns CDR1 LNHDA and CDR2 SQIVND (reference sequence). This CDR3 region has 13 residues. The V segment lost 6 bases and the J segment 12 bases; nucleotides outside the gene matches: 6. The CDR3 coding sequence is TGTGCCAGTAGCATACTAGCGGGGGGCGGGCAGTTCTTC. It translates to CASSILAGGGQFF. The full variable domain, its missing parts supplied by reference TRBV19 and TRBJ2-1, is DGGITQSPKYLFRKEGQNVTLSCEQNLNHDAMYWYRQDPGQGLRLIYYSQIVNDFQKGDIAEGYSVSREKKESFPLTVTSAQKNPTAFYLCASSILAGGGQFFGPGTRLTVL.

The chain carries TRBV14 and TRBJ2-1, with TRBD2 identical over 9 bases. Trimming cost V 4 bases and J 7 bases; bases outside gene matches: 11. CDR3 size: 16 residues. Germline-derived CDR1 and CDR2 are SGHDN and FVKESK. The CDR3 is CASSRSPSGAWNEQFF. The DNA of the CDR3 is TGTGCCAGCAGCCGTTCCCCTAGCGGGGCATGGAATGAGCAGTTCTTC.

This clone was observed once. The chain is built from TRBV7-8 and TRBJ2-7; D is uncertain. The CDR3 has 14 residues. Trimming removed 3 bases from V and 1 base from J, with 10 bases in between. The germline CDR1 and CDR2 sequences are SGHVS and FQNEAQ. CDR3 bases: TGTGCCAGCAGCTTTTTTCCAGATTCCTACGAGCAGTACTTC. This gives the protein CASSFFPDSYEQYF.

The chain carries TRBV19 and TRBJ2-2; tentatively, D is TRBD1 (5 bases). CDR1 is LNHDA and CDR2 is SQIVND in the germline V gene (reference sequence). V was pared by 3 bases and J by 4 bases, with 9 bases between. CDR3 length: 14 amino acids. This CDR3 is CASSIQGPTGELFF. CDR3 nucleotides: TGTGCCAGTAGTATCCAGGGTCCCACCGGGGAGCTGTTTTTT.

The chain joins TRBV28 to TRBJ1-2, with 10 bases identical to TRBD1. Germline V gene lookup returns CDR1 MDHEN and CDR2 SYDVKM. The CDR3 consists of 15 residues. The V segment lost 5 bases and the J segment 7 bases; nucleotides outside the gene matches: 10. The CDR3 DNA reads as TGTGCCAGCAGTGTGGGACAGGGGAGTTTTTTTGGCTACACCTTC. This encodes CASSVGQGSFFGYTF.